This T cell receptor beta chain appears in the sequencing data of a study of blood T cell repertoires in COVID-19. Study in general: Donors in the United States, Italy and Spain gave samples during acute or convalescent COVID-19. PBMCs, B-cell-depleted T cells, or T cells provided the cDNA or gDNA that made up the material.

In the original workflow: The assay estimated nucleated cells by amplifying reference gene primers. Sequencing was performed with immunoSEQ multiplex PCR; in TCRdb, only in-frame clones are kept and a portion is missing. V and J calls and clone size are copied from that table; D and trimming were computed from the DNA. Among about 100,000 clones listed, about 80% were seen once. The CDR3 covers 16 residues. Looked up from germline, CDR1 is SEHNR and CDR2 is FQNEAQ (reference sequence). V lost 3 bases to trimming and J lost 4 bases; unmatched junction nucleotides: 7. The receptor was isolated from a man aged 65-85 years with active or convalescent COVID-19. The rearrangement joins TRBV7-9 to TRBJ2-3, with TRBD2 identical over 10 bases. What was sequenced was peripheral blood. CDR3 DNA sequence: TGTGCCAGCAGCTTTAAAGCGGGAGGGCTTGCAGATACGCAGTATTTT. This codes for CASSFKAGGLADTQYF.